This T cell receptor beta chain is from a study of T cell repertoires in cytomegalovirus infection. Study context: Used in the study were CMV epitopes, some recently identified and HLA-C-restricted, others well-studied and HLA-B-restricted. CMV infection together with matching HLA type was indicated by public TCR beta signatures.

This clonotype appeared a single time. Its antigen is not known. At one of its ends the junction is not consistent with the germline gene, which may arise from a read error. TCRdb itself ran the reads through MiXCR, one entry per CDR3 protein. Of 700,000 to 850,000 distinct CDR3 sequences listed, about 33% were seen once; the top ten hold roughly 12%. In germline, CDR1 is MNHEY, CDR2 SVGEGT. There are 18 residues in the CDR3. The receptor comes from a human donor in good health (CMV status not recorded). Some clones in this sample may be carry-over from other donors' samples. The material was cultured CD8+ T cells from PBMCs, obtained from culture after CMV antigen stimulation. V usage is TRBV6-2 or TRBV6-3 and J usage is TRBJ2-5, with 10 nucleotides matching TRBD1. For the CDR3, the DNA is TGTGTCAGCAGTTACCCCTCCATTGGGACAGGGGAACAAGAGACCCAGTACTTC. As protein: CVSSYPSIGTGEQETQYF.